This T cell receptor (beta chain) was recorded in a study of regulatory T cells in long-lasting Graves disease. Whole-study context: For a period under 3 months, newly diagnosed Graves' patients had taken antithyroid drugs.

Study observations and caveats: Newly diagnosed patients had higher TCR diversity than persistent Graves' patients did. In persistent patients, shared public clonotypes (2,741) outnumbered those in new patients (966). Researchers reported studying only peripheral blood, not thyroid tissue.

Described time point: newly diagnosed GD, antithyroid drugs for less than 3 months. Researchers made the TCR library from RNA that was extracted from PBMCs. Building the TCR beta libraries relied on iRepertoire HTBI primers, and CDR3 regions underwent Arm-PCR. A single record per CDR3 protein comes from TCRdb applying MiXCR to the multiplex PCR reads. This sample has around 460,000 distinct CDR3 sequences, with 14% found just once. For this clonotype: Its cognate antigen is unknown.

Germline values: CDR1 MNHGY, CDR2 SVAAGI. Trimming cost V 3 bases and J 6 bases; bases outside gene matches: 8. The CDR3 has 17 residues. The sample was also reused in another study, on T cells in Graves' hyperthyroidism and ophthalmopathy.

This rearrangement joins TRBV6-9 to TRBJ2-1; 13 bases align to TRBD2. This receptor was taken from a woman aged 50 to 65 with Graves disease. This specimen was peripheral blood mononuclear cells (PBMCs), taken at new diagnosis, from a patient treated with antithyroid drugs. In DNA form, the CDR3 reads TGTGCCAGCAGTTACTCGAAGTGGACTAGCGGGAGCAATGAGCAGTTCTTC. This sequence encodes CASSYSKWTSGSNEQFF.